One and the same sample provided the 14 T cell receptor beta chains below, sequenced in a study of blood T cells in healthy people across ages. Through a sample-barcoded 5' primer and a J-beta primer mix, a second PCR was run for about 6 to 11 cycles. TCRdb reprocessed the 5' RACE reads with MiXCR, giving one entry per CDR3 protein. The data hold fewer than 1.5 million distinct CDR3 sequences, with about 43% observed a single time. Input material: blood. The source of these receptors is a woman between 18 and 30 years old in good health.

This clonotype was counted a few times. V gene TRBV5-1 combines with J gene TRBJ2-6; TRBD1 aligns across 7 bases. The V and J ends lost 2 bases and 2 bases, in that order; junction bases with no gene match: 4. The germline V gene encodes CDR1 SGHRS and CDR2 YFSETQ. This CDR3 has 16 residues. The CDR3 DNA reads TGCGCCAGCAGCTTCCAGGGGGTAACTGGGGCCAACGTCCTGACTTTC. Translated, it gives CASSFQGVTGANVLTF.

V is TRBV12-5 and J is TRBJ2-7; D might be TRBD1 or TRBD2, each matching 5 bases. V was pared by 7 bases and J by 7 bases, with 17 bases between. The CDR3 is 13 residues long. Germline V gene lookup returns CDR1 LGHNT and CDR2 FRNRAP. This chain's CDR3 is CASATSGAGEQYF. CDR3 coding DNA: TGTGCTAGTGCCACTTCCGGGGCTGGGGAGCAGTACTTC.

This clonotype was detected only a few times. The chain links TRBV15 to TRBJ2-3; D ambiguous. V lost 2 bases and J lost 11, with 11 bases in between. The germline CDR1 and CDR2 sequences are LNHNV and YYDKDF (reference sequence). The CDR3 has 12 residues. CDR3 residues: CATSRSLEEQYF. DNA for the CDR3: TGTGCCACCAGCAGATCCCTAGAGGAGCAGTATTTT.

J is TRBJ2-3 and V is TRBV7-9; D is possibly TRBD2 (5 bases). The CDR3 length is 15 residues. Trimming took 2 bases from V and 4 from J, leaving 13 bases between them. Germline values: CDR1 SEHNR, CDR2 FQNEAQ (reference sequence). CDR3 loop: CASSLHGNVADTQYF. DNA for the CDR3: TGTGCCAGCAGCTTACACGGGAATGTCGCAGATACGCAGTATTTT.

As DNA, the CDR3 is TGTGCCAGCTCCCCGGGAGGGACAATCGGGCAGTACTTC. Translation: CASSPGGTIGQYF. The chain carries TRBV6-5 and TRBJ2-4; 8 positions agree with TRBD2. From germline, CDR1 is MNHEY and CDR2 SVGAGI. After removal of 8 bases from V and 13 bases from J, the junction contained 13 bases not matched to a gene. The CDR3 consists of 13 residues.

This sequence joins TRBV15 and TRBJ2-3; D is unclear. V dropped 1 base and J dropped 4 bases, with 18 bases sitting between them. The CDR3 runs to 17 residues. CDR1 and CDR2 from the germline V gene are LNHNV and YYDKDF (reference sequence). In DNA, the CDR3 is TGTGCCACCAGCAGAGGTAACTTCCTACGGAGCGCAGATACGCAGTATTTT. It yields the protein CATSRGNFLRSADTQYF.

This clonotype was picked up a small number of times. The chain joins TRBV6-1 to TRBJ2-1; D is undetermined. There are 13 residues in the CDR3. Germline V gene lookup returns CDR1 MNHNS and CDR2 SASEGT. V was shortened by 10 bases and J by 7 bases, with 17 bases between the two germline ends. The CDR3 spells CATAARSENEQFF. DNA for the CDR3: TGTGCCACTGCAGCCAGAAGCGAAAATGAGCAGTTCTTC.

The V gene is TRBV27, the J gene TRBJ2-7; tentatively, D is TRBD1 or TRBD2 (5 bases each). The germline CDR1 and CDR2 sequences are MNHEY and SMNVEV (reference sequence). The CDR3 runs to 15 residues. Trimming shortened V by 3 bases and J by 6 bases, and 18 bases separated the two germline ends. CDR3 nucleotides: TGTGCCAGCAGTTTCTCCGGGACGGGCCTCGGCGAGCAGTACTTC. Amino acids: CASSFSGTGLGEQYF.

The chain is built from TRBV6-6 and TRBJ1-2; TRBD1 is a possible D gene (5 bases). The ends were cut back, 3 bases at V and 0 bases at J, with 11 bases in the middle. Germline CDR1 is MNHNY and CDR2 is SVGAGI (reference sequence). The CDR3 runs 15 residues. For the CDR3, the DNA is TGTGCCAGCAGTTATGGGAGGGACCCTAACTATGGCTACACCTTC. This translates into CASSYGRDPNYGYTF.

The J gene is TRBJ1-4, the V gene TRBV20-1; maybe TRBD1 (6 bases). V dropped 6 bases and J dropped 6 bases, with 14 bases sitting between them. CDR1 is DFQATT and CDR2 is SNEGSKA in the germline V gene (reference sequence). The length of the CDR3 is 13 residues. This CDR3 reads CSAAKPGDEKLFF. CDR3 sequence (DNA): TGCAGTGCCGCGAAGCCAGGGGATGAAAAACTGTTTTTT.

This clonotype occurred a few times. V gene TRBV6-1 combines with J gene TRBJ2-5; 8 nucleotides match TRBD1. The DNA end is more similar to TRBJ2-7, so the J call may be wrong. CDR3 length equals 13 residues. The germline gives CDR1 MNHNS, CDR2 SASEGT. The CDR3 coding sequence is TGTGCCAGCGGAGGAGACAGGGGCTACGAGCAGTACTTC. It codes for CASGGDRGYEQYF.

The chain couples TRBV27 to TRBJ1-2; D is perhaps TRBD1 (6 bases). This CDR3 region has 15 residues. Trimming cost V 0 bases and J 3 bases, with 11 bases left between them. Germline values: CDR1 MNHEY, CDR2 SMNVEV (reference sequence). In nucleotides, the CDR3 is TGTGCCAGCAGTTTATCGACCGGGACACACTATGGCTACACCTTC. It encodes CASSLSTGTHYGYTF.

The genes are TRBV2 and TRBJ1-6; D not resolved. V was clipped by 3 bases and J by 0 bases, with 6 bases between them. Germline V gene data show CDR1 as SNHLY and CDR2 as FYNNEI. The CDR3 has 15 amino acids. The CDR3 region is CASSELDSYNSPLHF. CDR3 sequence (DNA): TGTGCCAGCAGTGAGTTGGACTCCTATAATTCACCCCTCCACTTT.

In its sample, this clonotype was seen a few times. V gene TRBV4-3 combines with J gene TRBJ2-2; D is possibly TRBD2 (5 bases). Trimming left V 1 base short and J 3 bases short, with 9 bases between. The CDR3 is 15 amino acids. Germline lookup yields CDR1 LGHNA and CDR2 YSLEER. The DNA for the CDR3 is TGCGCCAGCAGCCAAGCCCGGGGTTACACCGGGGAGCTGTTTTTT. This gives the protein CASSQARGYTGELFF.